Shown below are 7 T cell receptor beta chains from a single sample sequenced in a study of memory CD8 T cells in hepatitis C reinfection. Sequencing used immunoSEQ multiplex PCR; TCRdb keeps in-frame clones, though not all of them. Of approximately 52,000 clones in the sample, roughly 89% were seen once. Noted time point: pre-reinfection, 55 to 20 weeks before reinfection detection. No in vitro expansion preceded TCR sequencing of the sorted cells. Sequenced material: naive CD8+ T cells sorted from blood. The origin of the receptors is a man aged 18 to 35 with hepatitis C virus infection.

CDR3 DNA sequence: TGTGCCAGCAGGGGCCTTGGCCAAGAGACCCAGTACTTC. It translates to CASRGLGQETQYF. The chain combines TRBV25-1 with TRBJ2-5, with D uncertain. Trimming cost V 6 bases and J 1 base, with 9 bases left between them. The length of the CDR3 is 13 residues. Germline V gives CDR1 MGHDK, CDR2 SYGVNS. The full variable domain, with the rest looked up from reference TRBV25-1 and TRBJ2-5, is EADIYQTPRYLVIGTGKKITLECSQTMGHDKMYWYQQDPGMELHLIHYSYGVNSTEKGDLSSESTVSRIRTEHFPLTLESARPSHTSQYLCASRGLGQETQYFGPGTRLLVL.

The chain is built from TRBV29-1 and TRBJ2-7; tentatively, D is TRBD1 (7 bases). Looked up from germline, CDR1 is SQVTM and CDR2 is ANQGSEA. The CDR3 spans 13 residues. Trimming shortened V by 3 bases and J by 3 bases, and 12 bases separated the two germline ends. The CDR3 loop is CSVEEGASYEQYF. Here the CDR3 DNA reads TGCAGCGTTGAGGAGGGGGCTAGCTACGAGCAGTACTTC.

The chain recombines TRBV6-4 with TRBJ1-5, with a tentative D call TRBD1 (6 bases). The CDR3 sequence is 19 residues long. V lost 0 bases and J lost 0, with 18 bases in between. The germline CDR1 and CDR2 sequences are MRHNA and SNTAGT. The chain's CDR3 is CASSDSTLLQGYSNQPQHF. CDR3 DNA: TGTGCCAGCAGTGACTCCACCCTCCTACAGGGATATAGCAATCAGCCCCAGCATTTT.

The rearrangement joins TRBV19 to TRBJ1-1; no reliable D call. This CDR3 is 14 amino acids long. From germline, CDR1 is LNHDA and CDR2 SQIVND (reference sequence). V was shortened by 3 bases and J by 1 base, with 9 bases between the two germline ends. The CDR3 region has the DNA TGTGCCAGTAGTATGGAGGGTCGGAACACTGAAGCTTTCTTT. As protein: CASSMEGRNTEAFF.

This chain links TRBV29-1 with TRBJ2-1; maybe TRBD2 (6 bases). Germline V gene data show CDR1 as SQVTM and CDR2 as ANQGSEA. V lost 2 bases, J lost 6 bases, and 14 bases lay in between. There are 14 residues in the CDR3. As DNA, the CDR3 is TGCAGCGTTGAAAGACTAGTTGGTTTCAATGAGCAGTTCTTC. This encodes CSVERLVGFNEQFF.

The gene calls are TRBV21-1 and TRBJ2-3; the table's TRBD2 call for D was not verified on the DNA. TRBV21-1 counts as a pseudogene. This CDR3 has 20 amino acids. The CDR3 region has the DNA TGTGCCAGCAGCAAAGAGGGGGGACTAGCGGGGGGGAAGGGCACAGATACGCAGTATTTT. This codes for CASSKEGGLAGGKGTDTQYF.

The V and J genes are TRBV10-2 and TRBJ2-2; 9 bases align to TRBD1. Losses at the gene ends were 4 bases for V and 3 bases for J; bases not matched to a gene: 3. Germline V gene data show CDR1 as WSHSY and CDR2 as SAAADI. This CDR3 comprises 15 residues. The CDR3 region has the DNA TGCGCCAGCAGTGTAGGACAGGGGCACACCGGGGAGCTGTTTTTT. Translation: CASSVGQGHTGELFF.